Below are 2 T cell receptor beta chains sequenced from a single sample in a study of early T cells in non-severe SARS-CoV-2 infection. TCRdb recomputed calls from the 5' RACE reads with MiXCR, one row per CDR3 protein. In the table there are over 50,000 distinct CDR3 sequences, 10% to 12% of which are singletons. Sequencing used whole blood. The source of these receptors is an adult who was a healthcare worker with PCR-confirmed SARS-CoV-2 infection or an uninfected control (not recorded which).

This chain joins TRBV5-4 and TRBJ1-2; 8 nucleotides align to TRBD1. The V gene end was trimmed by 5 bases and the J gene end by 4 bases; junction bases not matched to a gene: 7. Germline V gives CDR1 SGHNT, CDR2 YYREEE (reference sequence). This CDR3 region has 14 residues. The chain's CDR3 is CASRITGGGYGYTF. The DNA for the CDR3 is TGTGCCAGCAGAATCACAGGGGGAGGCTATGGCTACACCTTC.

This clonotype has ten or more counts. The chain carries TRBV11-2 and TRBJ2-1; 8 nucleotides align to TRBD1. This CDR3 is built from 19 residues. V was clipped by 1 base and J by 1 base; unmatched bases: 12. Germline CDR1 is SGHAT and CDR2 is FQNNGV. This CDR3 reads CASSLGGNRGTGSYNEQFF. The CDR3 DNA sequence: TGTGCCAGCAGCTTAGGTGGAAATAGGGGGACAGGATCCTACAATGAGCAGTTCTTC. The variable domain in full, completed from reference TRBV11-2 and TRBJ2-1, reads EAGVAQSPRYKIIEKRQSVAFWCNPISGHATLYWYQQILGQGPKLLIQFQNNGVVDDSQLPKDRFSAERLKGVDSTLKIQPAKLEDSAVYLCASSLGGNRGTGSYNEQFFGPGTRLTVL.